Listed below are T cell receptor beta chains from one sample, sequenced in a study of cytomegalovirus exposure and HLA in healthy donors. Produced via immunoSEQ multiplex PCR; TCRdb's table is partial and in-frame only. Found here are tens of thousands of clones, 95% of them singletons; the top ten hold 0.69%. The sample comprised PBMCs. These TCRs come from a woman aged 18-30 years in good health and CMV-seronegative. CDR3s include the opening cysteine and the closing phenylalanine or tryptophan. The order of the fields is D gene, V gene, J gene, CDR3 DNA, CDR3 protein. D genes are given only for firm matches.

TRBD2,TRBV12-5,TRBJ2-2,TGTGCTAGTGGTTGGGGGGGCGGGGAGCTGTTTTTT,CASGWGGGELFF
-,TRBV23-1,TRBJ2-7,TGCGCCAGCAGTCAATCGATTGGGGACGACAGGACCTCCTTAAGCTCCTACGAGCAGTACTTC,CASSQSIGDDRTSLSSYEQYF
TRBD2,TRBV5-4,TRBJ2-1,TGTGCCAGCAGCATAGGACTAGCGGGGGGGAGCTCCTACAATGAGCAGTTCTTC,CASSIGLAGGSSYNEQFF
TRBD2,TRBV6-1,TRBJ2-1,TGTGCCGCCTCAGCAGCGGGGCAGAGCCATGAGCAGTTCTTC,CAASAAGQSHEQFF
TRBD1,TRBV7-9,TRBJ1-5,TGTGCCAGCAGAACCGGGACAGGGGAAATTTCGGGGAGGCAGCCCCAGCATTTT,CASRTGTGEISGRQPQHF
TRBD2,TRBV7-8,TRBJ2-7,TGTGCCAGCAGACCACTAGCGGGAGAAATCCACGAGCAGTACTTC,CASRPLAGEIHEQYF
-,TRBV6-6,TRBJ2-5,TGTGCCAGCAACGCACAGGAGACGGAGACCCAGTACTTC,CASNAQETETQYF
-,TRBV27,TRBJ2-1,TGTGCCAGCCTAACCCGAGCCGGGAACGATGAGCAGTTCTTC,CASLTRAGNDEQFF
TRBD2,TRBV2,TRBJ2-2,TGTGCCAGCAGTGACTGGGGACTAGCGGGAACGGGCACCGGGGAGCTGTTTTTT,CASSDWGLAGTGTGELFF
TRBD1,TRBV25-1,TRBJ1-1,TGTGCCAGCAGTGAACAGGGGGTGGGAGCTTTCTTT,CASSEQGVGAFF